Below, one T cell receptor beta chain is given with its context. The source of the sample is a study of cytomegalovirus exposure and HLA in healthy donors. Per the germline V gene, CDR1 is SGHDN and CDR2 is FVKESK. V dropped 1 base and J dropped 0 bases, with 11 bases sitting between them. There are 16 residues in the CDR3. Primers for the PCR totalled 60 Vbeta and 13 Jbeta. TCRdb's copy holds only in-frame clones and misses some; the assay was immunoSEQ multiplex PCR. Of roughly 150,000 clones listed, roughly 80% are singletons. This sequence joins TRBV14 and TRBJ2-3; D perhaps matches TRBD2 (5 bases). The sequencing input was PBMCs. This receptor was identified in a male donor in good health and CMV-seronegative. The CDR3 spells CASSQGGGPSTDTQYF. The CDR3 DNA reads as TGTGCCAGCAGCCAAGGAGGAGGACCCAGCACAGATACGCAGTATTTT.